This is a list of T cell receptor beta chains from one sample in a study of beta chain features in type 1 diabetes. Method: immunoSEQ multiplex PCR; TCRdb's copy keeps in-frame clones and lacks some. The repertoire holds 350,000 to 450,000 clones, about 15% seen once, with approximately 0.02% in the top ten. Source material: naive CD4+ T cells from blood. The source is a woman under 30 in good health. The CDR3 runs from the conserved cysteine through the conserved F or W. D genes are given only for firm matches. The listing skips clone size in some rows; elsewhere it reads once, few, many or a size class.

TRBV9	TRBJ1-5	-	few	CASSERGTLQPQHF	TGTGCCAGCAGCGAACGGGGGACTTTACAGCCCCAGCATTTT
TRBV27	TRBJ2-7	TRBD2	-	CASSLFGRAGEQYF	TGTGCCAGCAGTTTATTCGGGAGGGCCGGCGAGCAGTACTTC
TRBV20-1	TRBJ1-2	-	few	CSLAGYGYTF	TGCAGCCTAGCGGGCTATGGCTACACCTTC
TRBV5-1	TRBJ2-1	-	-	CASSVATGEQFF	TGCGCCAGCAGCGTGGCTACAGGGGAGCAGTTCTTC
TRBV4-1	TRBJ2-1	TRBD2	-	CASSQDFGTSGYNEQFF	TGCGCCAGCAGCCAAGATTTTGGAACTAGCGGCTACAATGAGCAGTTCTTC
TRBV28	TRBJ1-1	TRBD1	few	CASSLPTGGQAEAFF	TGTGCCAGCAGTTTACCCACAGGGGGCCAGGCTGAAGCTTTCTTT
TRBV28	TRBJ2-3	TRBD2	-	CASISGSLADTQYF	TGTGCCAGCATTAGCGGGAGTTTGGCAGATACGCAGTATTTT
TRBV5-1	TRBJ2-3	-	-	CASSLVGAEDTQYF	TGCGCCAGCAGCTTGGTGGGAGCGGAAGATACGCAGTATTTT
TRBV7-9	TRBJ1-5	-	few	CASSSYSNQPQHF	TGTGCCAGCAGCTCCTATAGCAATCAGCCCCAGCATTTT
TRBV7-3	TRBJ2-7	TRBD2	few	CASSFAGEYEQYF	TGTGCCAGCAGTTTTGCGGGGGAGTACGAGCAGTACTTC
TRBV29-1	TRBJ2-7	-	few	CSVEGRVSGEQYF	TGCAGCGTTGAAGGCAGGGTGTCAGGCGAGCAGTACTTC
TRBV30	TRBJ2-7	TRBD2	-	CAWSSGTRRTTYEQYF	TGTGCCTGGAGTTCGGGGACTAGGAGAACTACCTACGAGCAGTACTTC
TRBV9	TRBJ2-2	-	-	CASSVVGSGELFF	TGTGCCAGCAGCGTAGTCGGGTCCGGGGAGCTGTTTTTT
TRBV29-1	TRBJ2-7	TRBD1	-	CSAGQGRPYEQYF	TGCAGCGCAGGACAGGGGAGGCCCTACGAGCAGTACTTC
TRBV29-1	TRBJ2-1	-	-	CSAHSLGARNEQFF	TGCAGCGCCCACTCACTAGGCGCTAGGAATGAGCAGTTCTTC
TRBV23-1	TRBJ2-5	-	few	CASPDKQETQYF	TGCGCCAGCCCCGACAAACAAGAGACCCAGTACTTC
TRBV28	TRBJ2-7	TRBD2	-	CASRSSGTGGYEQYF	TGTGCCAGCCGTTCCTCCGGGACGGGGGGATACGAGCAGTACTTC
TRBV18	TRBJ1-5	-	few	CASSPPGGPNQPQHF	TGTGCCAGCTCACCACCGGGGGGGCCCAATCAGCCCCAGCATTTT
TRBV29-1	TRBJ2-2	TRBD1	few	CSDNTRDRGTGELFF	TGCAGCGACAACACGAGGGACAGGGGGACCGGGGAGCTGTTTTTT
TRBV7-6	TRBJ2-5	-	-	CASSLSLGRIQETQYF	TGTGCCAGCAGCTTATCCCTGGGCAGGATCCAAGAGACCCAGTACTTC
TRBV5-1	TRBJ1-1	-	-	CASSRIDRRNEAFF	TGCGCCAGCAGCAGAATCGACAGGCGTAATGAAGCTTTCTTT
TRBV4-3	TRBJ2-2	TRBD1	-	CASSHLQGTGELFF	TGCGCCAGCAGCCACTTACAGGGGACCGGGGAGCTGTTTTTT
TRBV28	TRBJ2-6	-	-	CASSLFSRANVLTF	TGTGCCAGCAGTTTATTTAGTAGGGCCAACGTCCTGACTTTC